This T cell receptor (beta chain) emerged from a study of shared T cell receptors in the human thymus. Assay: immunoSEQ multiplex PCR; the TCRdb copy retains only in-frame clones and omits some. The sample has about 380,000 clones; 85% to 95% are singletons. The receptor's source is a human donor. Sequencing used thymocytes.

The CDR3, as DNA: TGTGCCTGGAGCGGGGGATTAGGCAATTCACCCCTCCACTTT. It is translated as CAWSGGLGNSPLHF. The chain carries TRBV30 and TRBJ1-6; D is perhaps TRBD1 (5 bases). V was shortened by 3 bases and J by 7 bases, with 13 bases between the two germline ends. The CDR3 is 14 amino acids. Per the germline V gene, CDR1 is GTSNPN and CDR2 is SVGIG (reference sequence).